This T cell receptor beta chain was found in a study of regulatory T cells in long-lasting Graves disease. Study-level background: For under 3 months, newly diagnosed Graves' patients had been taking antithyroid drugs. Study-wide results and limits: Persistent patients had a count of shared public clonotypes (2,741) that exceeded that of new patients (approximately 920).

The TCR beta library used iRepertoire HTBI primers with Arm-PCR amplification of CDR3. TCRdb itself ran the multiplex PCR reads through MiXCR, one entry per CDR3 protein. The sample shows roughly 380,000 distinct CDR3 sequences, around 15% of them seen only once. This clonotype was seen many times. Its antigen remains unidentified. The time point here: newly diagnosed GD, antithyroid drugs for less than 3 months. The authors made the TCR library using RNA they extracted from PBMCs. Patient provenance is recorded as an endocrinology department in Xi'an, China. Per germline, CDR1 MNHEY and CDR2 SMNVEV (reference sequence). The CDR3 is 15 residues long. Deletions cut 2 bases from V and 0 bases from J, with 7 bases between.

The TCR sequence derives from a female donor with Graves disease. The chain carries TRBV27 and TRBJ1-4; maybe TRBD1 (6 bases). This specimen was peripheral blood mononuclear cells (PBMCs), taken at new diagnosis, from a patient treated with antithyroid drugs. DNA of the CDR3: TGTGCCAGCAGTTTAGGACAGTCAACTAATGAAAAACTGTTTTTT. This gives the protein CASSLGQSTNEKLFF.